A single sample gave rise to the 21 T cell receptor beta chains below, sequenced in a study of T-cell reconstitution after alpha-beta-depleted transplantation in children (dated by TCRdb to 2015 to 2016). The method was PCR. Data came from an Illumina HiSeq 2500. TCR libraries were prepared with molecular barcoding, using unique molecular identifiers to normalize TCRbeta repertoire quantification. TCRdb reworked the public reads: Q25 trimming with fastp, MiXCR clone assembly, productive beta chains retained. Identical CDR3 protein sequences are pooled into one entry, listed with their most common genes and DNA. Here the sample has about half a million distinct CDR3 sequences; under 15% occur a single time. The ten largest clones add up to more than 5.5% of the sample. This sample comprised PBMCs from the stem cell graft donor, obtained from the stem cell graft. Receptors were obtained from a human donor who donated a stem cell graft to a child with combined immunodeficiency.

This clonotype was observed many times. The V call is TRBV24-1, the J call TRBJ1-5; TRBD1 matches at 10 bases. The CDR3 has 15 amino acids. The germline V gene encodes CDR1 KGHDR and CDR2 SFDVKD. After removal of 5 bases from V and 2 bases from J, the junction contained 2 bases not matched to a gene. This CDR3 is CATSGDRGGNQPQHF. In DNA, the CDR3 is TGTGCCACCAGTGGGGACAGGGGAGGCAATCAGCCCCAGCATTTT.

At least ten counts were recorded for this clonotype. In DNA form, the CDR3 reads TGTGCCAGCAGTTACTCGGACAGAGGTCGAGAGACCCAGTACTTC. Translation gives CASSYSDRGRETQYF. The rearrangement links TRBV6-5 to TRBJ2-5, with D maybe TRBD1 (6 bases). The germline V gene encodes CDR1 MNHEY and CDR2 SVGAGI. V was clipped by 0 bases and J by 4 bases, with 12 bases between them. This CDR3 comprises 15 residues.

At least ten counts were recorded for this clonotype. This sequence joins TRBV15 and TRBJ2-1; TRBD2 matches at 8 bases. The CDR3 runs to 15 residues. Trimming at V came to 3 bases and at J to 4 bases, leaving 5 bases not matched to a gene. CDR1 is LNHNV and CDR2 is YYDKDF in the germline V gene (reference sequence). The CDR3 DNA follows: TGTGCCACCAGCAGCAGGACTAGCAGTTACAATGAGCAGTTCTTC. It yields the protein CATSSRTSSYNEQFF.

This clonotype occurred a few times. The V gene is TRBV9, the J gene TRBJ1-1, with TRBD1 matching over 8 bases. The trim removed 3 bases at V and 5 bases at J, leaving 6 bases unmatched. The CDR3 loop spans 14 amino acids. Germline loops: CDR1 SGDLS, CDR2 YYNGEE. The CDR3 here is CASSADTGGTEAFF. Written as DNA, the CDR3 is TGTGCCAGCAGCGCAGATACAGGGGGGACTGAAGCTTTCTTT.

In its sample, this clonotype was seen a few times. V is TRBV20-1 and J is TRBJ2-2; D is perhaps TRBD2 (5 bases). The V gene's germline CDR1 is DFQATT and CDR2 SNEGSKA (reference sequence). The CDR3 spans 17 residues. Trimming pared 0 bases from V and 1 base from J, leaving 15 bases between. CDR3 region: CSARDQRHGKNTGELFF. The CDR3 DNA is TGCAGTGCTAGAGATCAACGCCACGGGAAGAACACCGGGGAGCTGTTTTTT.

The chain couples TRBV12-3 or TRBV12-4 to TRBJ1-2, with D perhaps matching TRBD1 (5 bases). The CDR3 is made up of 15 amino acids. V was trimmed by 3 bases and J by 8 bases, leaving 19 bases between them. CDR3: CASSFLVRGWEGYTF. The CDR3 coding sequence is TGTGCCAGCAGTTTCCTAGTCCGGGGGTGGGAAGGCTACACCTTC.

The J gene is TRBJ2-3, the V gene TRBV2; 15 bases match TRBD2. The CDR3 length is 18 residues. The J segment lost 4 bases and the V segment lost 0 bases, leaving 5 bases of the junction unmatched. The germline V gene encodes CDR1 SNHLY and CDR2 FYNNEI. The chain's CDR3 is CASSEAMGTSGGSDTQYF. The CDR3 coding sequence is TGTGCCAGCAGTGAAGCAATGGGGACTAGCGGGGGGTCAGATACGCAGTATTTT. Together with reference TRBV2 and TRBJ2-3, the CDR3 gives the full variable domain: EPEVTQTPSHQVTQMGQEVILRCVPISNHLYFYWYRQILGQKVEFLVSFYNNEISEKSEIFDDQFSVERPDGSNFTLKIRSTKLEDSAMYFCASSEAMGTSGGSDTQYFGPGTRLTVL.

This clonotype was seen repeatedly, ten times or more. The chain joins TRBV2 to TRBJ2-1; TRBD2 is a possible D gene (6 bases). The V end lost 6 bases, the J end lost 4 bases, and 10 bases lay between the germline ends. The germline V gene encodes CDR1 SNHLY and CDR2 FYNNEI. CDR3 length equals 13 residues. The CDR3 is CASRATSYNEQFF. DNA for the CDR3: TGTGCCAGCAGAGCGACTAGTTACAATGAGCAGTTCTTC. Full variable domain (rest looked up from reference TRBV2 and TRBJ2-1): EPEVTQTPSHQVTQMGQEVILRCVPISNHLYFYWYRQILGQKVEFLVSFYNNEISEKSEIFDDQFSVERPDGSNFTLKIRSTKLEDSAMYFCASRATSYNEQFFGPGTRLTVL.

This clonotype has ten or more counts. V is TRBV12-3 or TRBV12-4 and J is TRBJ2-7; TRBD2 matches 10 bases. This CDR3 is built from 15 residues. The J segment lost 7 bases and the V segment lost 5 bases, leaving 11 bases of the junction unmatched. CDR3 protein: CASSPSGGGSGEQYF. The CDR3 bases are TGTGCCAGCAGTCCTAGCGGGGGTGGGTCTGGTGAGCAGTACTTC.

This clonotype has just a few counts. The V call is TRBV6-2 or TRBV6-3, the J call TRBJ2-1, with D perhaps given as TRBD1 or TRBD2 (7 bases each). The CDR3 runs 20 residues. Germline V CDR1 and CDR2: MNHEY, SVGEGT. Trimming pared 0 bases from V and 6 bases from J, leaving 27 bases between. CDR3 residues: CASSYSIGYLTGEGTNEQFF. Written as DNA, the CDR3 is TGTGCCAGCAGTTACTCGATAGGGTACCTTACAGGGGAGGGTACCAATGAGCAGTTCTTC.

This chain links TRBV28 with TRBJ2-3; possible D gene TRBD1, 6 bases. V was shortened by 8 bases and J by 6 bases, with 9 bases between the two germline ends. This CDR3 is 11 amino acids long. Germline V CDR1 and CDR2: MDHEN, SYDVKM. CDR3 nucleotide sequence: TGTGCCAGCGGGGGCAGCGATACGCAGTATTTT. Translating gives CASGGSDTQYF.

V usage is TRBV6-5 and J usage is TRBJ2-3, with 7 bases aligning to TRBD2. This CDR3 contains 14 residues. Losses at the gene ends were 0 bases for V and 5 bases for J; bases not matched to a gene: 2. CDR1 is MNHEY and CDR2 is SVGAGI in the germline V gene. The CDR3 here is CASSYSGGIDTQYF. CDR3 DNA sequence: TGTGCCAGCAGTTACTCGGGGGGGATAGATACGCAGTATTTT.

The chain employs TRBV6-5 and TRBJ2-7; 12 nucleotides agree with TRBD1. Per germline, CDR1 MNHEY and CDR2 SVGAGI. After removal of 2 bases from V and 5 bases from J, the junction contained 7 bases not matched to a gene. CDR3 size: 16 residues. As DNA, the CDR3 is TGTGCCAGCAGTTACCCGAAGGGACAGGGGGCCCACGAGCAGTACTTC. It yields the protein CASSYPKGQGAHEQYF.

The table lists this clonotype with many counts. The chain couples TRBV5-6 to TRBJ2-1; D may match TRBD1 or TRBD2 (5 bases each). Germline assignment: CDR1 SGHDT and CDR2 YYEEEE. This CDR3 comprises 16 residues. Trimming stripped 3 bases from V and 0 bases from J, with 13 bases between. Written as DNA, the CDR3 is TGTGCCAGCAGCTCCGCCGGGACGGGCTCCTACAATGAGCAGTTCTTC. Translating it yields CASSSAGTGSYNEQFF.

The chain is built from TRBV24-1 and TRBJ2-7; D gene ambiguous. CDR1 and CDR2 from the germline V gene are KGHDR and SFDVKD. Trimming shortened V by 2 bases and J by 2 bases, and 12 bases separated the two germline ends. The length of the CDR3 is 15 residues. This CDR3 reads CATSDSRQLTYEQYF. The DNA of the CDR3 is TGTGCCACCAGTGATTCCCGGCAGCTTACCTACGAGCAGTACTTC.

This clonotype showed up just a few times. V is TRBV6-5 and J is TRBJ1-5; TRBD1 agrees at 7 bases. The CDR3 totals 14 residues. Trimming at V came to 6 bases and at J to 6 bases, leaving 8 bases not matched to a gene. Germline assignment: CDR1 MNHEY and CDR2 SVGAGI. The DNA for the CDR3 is TGTGCCAGCAGGCGCCGGGACAGTTCTCAGCCCCAGCATTTT. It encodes CASRRRDSSQPQHF.

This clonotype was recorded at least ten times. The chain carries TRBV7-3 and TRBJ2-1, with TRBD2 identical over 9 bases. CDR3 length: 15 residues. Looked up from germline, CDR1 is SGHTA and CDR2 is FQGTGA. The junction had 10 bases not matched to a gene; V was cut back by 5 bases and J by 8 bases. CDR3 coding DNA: TGTGCCAGCAGCGCCCGATCGGGACTAGCCTATGAGCAGTTCTTC. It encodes CASSARSGLAYEQFF. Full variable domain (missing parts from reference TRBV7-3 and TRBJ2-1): GAGVSQTPSNKVTEKGKYVELRCDPISGHTALYWYRQSLGQGPEFLIYFQGTGAADDSGLPNDRFFAVRPEGSVSTLKIQRTERGDSAVYLCASSARSGLAYEQFFGPGTRLTVL.

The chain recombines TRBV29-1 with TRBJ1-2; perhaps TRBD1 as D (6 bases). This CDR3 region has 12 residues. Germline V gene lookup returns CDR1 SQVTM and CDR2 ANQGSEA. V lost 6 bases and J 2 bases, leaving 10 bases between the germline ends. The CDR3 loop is CSVTGQNYGYTF. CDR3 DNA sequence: TGCAGCGTCACAGGACAGAACTATGGCTACACCTTC. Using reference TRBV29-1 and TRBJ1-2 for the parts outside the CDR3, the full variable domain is SAVISQKPSRDICQRGTSLTIQCQVDSQVTMMFWYRQQPGQSLTLIATANQGSEATYESGFVIDKFPISRPNLTFSTLTVSNMSPEDSSIYLCSVTGQNYGYTFGSGTRLTVV.

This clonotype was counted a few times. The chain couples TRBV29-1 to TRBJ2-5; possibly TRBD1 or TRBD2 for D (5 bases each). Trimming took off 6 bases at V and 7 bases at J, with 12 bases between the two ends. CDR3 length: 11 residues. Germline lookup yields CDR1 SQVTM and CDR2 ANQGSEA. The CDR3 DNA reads TGCAGCGTCGACAGTGCGGGGACCCAGTACTTC. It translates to CSVDSAGTQYF.

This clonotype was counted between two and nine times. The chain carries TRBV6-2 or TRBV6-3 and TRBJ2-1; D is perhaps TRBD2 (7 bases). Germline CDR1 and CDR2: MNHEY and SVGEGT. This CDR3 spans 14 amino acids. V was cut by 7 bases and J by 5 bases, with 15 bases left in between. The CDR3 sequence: CASISRGGDNEQFF. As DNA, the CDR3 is TGTGCCAGCATCTCTAGGGGGGGGGACAATGAGCAGTTCTTC.

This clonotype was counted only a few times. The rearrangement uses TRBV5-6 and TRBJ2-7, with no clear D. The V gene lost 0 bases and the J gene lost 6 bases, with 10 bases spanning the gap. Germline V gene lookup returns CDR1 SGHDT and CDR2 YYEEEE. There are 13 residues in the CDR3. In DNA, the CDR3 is TGTGCCAGCAGCTTGGAGGCGGCCGCCGAGCAGTACTTC. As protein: CASSLEAAAEQYF.